The sample holds many counts of the clone carrying this TCR beta chain. What it recognizes is unknown. CDR3 length: 15 residues. J gave up 9 bases and V 3 bases, and 10 bases lay outside the gene matches. Germline values: CDR1 KGHSH, CDR2 LQKENI. Building the TCR beta libraries relied on iRepertoire HTBI primers, and CDR3 regions underwent Arm-PCR. Each CDR3 protein is one row after TCRdb ran MiXCR on the multiplex PCR reads. The data contain about 220,000 distinct CDR3 sequences, approximately 16% of them seen just once; the ten biggest clones take up around 20%. This sample's time point: newly diagnosed GD, antithyroid drugs for less than 3 months. With RNA extracted from PBMCs as input, the TCR library was made. Graves' disease was diagnosed by American Thyroid Association guidelines. This entry belongs to a study of regulatory T cells in long-lasting Graves disease. Findings of the study overall: Relative to newly diagnosed Graves' patients, persistent ones had lower TCR diversity.

The sample was peripheral blood mononuclear cells (PBMCs), taken at new diagnosis, from a patient treated with antithyroid drugs. The clonotype was recovered from a female donor with Graves disease. The chain employs TRBV18 and TRBJ2-3; 9 nucleotides match TRBD2. The CDR3 sequence is CASSPGGRATGTQYF. The CDR3 region has the DNA TGTGCCAGCTCACCGGGCGGGAGGGCCACAGGGACGCAGTATTTT. Full variable domain (outside the CDR3, taken from reference TRBV18 and TRBJ2-3): NAGVMQNPRHLVRRRGQEARLRCSPMKGHSHVYWYRQLPEEGLKFMVYLQKENIIDESGMPKERFSAEFPKEGPSILRIQQVVRGDSAAYFCASSPGGRATGTQYFGPGTRLTVL.